One T cell receptor (beta chain) is described in this entry. These data belong to a study of blood T cell repertoires in COVID-19. Looking at the study overall: Researchers got acute and convalescent COVID-19 samples from the United States, Italy and Spain. PBMCs, B-cell-depleted T cells, or T cells were the source of the cDNA or gDNA that made up the material.

In the authors' workflow: Amplifying reference gene primers gave estimates of nucleated cell counts. Method: immunoSEQ multiplex PCR; TCRdb's copy keeps in-frame clones and lacks some. V, J and clone size are taken as reported in that table, and D and trimming were inferred from the DNA itself. The table lists around 150,000 clones, 80% to 95% of them singletons. The CDR3 length is 15 residues. Germline assignment: CDR1 SNHLY and CDR2 FYNNEI. The ends lost 7 bases at V and 3 bases at J; junction bases unmatched: 6. The sequenced sample consisted of peripheral blood. The rearrangement uses TRBV2 and TRBJ2-2; 9 bases fit TRBD1. The sequence derives from a man younger than 40 with COVID-19, enrolled during active disease. The CDR3 DNA sequence: TGTGCCAGCATGATTGACAGGGGGTACACCGGGGAGCTGTTTTTT. Its protein is CASMIDRGYTGELFF.